Presented here are 31 T cell receptor beta chains from one specimen sequenced in a study of Ad26.COV2.S vaccination and SARS-CoV-2 variants. Sequencing was performed with immunoSEQ multiplex PCR; in TCRdb, only in-frame clones are kept and a portion is missing. The table shows roughly 320,000 clones, with around four fifths occurring only once. Specified treatment: around 19 received Ad26.COV2.S at low or high dose, single or two shots; 5 received placebo; per-sample allocation not given. The study sampled participants on day 63 after the first vaccine or placebo injection. The starting material was peripheral blood, obtained in a trial of Ad26.COV2.S vaccine versus placebo. The receptors here all came from a person between 18 and 59 years old who received the Ad26.COV2.S COVID-19 vaccine or a placebo.

The V call is TRBV11-2, the J call TRBJ2-5; 11 nucleotides match TRBD2. V lost 5 bases to trimming and J lost 4 bases; unmatched junction nucleotides: 12. The CDR3 spans 17 residues. Germline lookup yields CDR1 SGHAT and CDR2 FQNNGV. CDR3: CASSTSGLAASPETQYF. The CDR3 bases are TGTGCCAGCAGCACCTCGGGACTAGCGGCCTCCCCAGAGACCCAGTACTTC.

The chain combines TRBV28 with TRBJ1-1, with unresolved D. V lost 4 bases and J 4 bases, leaving 13 bases between the germline ends. Germline CDR1 MDHEN, CDR2 SYDVKM. The CDR3 is made up of 14 amino acids. Here the CDR3 DNA reads TGTGCCAGCAGTTCCCCCTCTGTGGGCACTGAAGCTTTCTTT. Protein product: CASSSPSVGTEAFF.

The chain recombines TRBV6-6 with TRBJ1-6, with 12 bases aligning to TRBD1. The length of the CDR3 is 17 residues. Germline lookup yields CDR1 MNHNY and CDR2 SVGAGI (reference sequence). Trimming took 5 bases from V and 12 from J; bases not matched to a gene: 14. The CDR3 is CASSLYTSGTGGLPLHF. The CDR3 DNA is TGTGCCAGCAGTCTCTATACCTCCGGGACAGGGGGCTTACCCCTCCACTTT.

This chain links TRBV14 with TRBJ2-7; 9 bases map to TRBD1. The CDR3 is made up of 15 amino acids. The V segment lost 1 base and the J segment 6 bases; nucleotides outside the gene matches: 7. Germline V gene data show CDR1 as SGHDN and CDR2 as FVKESK. The CDR3 coding sequence is TGTGCCAGCAGCCAAGGGGGGACAGGGCGAGGCGAGCAGTACTTC. It codes for CASSQGGTGRGEQYF.

A single count supports this clone. This chain connects TRBV29-1 to TRBJ2-3; D may match TRBD1 or TRBD2 (6 bases each). Germline CDR1 is SQVTM and CDR2 is ANQGSEA. Trimming stripped 2 bases from V and 6 bases from J, with 15 bases between. This CDR3 has 14 residues. CDR3 in amino acids: CSVERGRGVDTQYF. The CDR3 DNA sequence: TGCAGCGTTGAACGGGGGCGCGGGGTTGATACGCAGTATTTT.

The chain is built from TRBV28 and TRBJ2-3, with D possibly being TRBD1 (6 bases). Germline V CDR1 and CDR2: MDHEN, SYDVKM. This CDR3 contains 13 residues. Trimming removed 7 bases from V and 6 bases from J, with 14 bases in between. The CDR3 is CASTSGGKDTQYF. The CDR3 DNA is TGTGCCAGCACTTCTGGGGGCAAGGATACGCAGTATTTT. Based on the CDR3 plus reference TRBV28 and TRBJ2-3, the full variable domain is DVKVTQSSRYLVKRTGEKVFLECVQDMDHENMFWYRQDPGLGLRLIYFSYDVKMKEKGDIPEGYSVSREKKERFSLILESASTNQTSMYLCASTSGGKDTQYFGPGTRLTVL.

The chain couples TRBV7-7 to TRBJ2-1; 7 bases match TRBD1. V gave up 5 bases and J gave up 6 bases; unmatched junction bases: 4. The CDR3 contains 13 residues. From germline, CDR1 is SSHAT and CDR2 FNYEAQ (reference sequence). The CDR3 region is CASSPGTANEQFF. DNA for the CDR3: TGTGCCAGCAGCCCTGGGACAGCCAATGAGCAGTTCTTC.

The gene calls are TRBV28 and TRBJ2-5, with D possibly matching TRBD2 (5 bases). CDR3 length equals 16 residues. Trimming shortened V by 6 bases and J by 2 bases, and 19 bases separated the two germline ends. Germline V gene data show CDR1 as MDHEN and CDR2 as SYDVKM. The CDR3 spells CASSPPWAGTQETQYF. The CDR3 bases are TGTGCCAGCAGCCCCCCGTGGGCGGGCACGCAAGAGACCCAGTACTTC. Using reference TRBV28 and TRBJ2-5 for the parts outside the CDR3, the full variable domain is DVKVTQSSRYLVKRTGEKVFLECVQDMDHENMFWYRQDPGLGLRLIYFSYDVKMKEKGDIPEGYSVSREKKERFSLILESASTNQTSMYLCASSPPWAGTQETQYFGPGTRLLVL.

This clone appeared once. The chain links TRBV6-5 to TRBJ2-2; D is perhaps TRBD2 (6 bases). This CDR3 is built from 14 residues. V was trimmed by 11 bases and J by 3 bases, leaving 16 bases between them. Germline lookup yields CDR1 MNHEY and CDR2 SVGAGI. The DNA of the CDR3 is TGTGCCGCCCATTCGGGACTCTACACCGGGGAGCTGTTTTTT. Protein: CAAHSGLYTGELFF.

This rearrangement joins TRBV27 to TRBJ1-2, with no clear D. The V gene lost 6 bases and the J gene lost 4 bases, with 6 bases spanning the gap. The CDR3 runs 11 residues. In germline, CDR1 is MNHEY, CDR2 SMNVEV (reference sequence). CDR3 coding DNA: TGTGCCAGCAGGGACCTCTATGGCTACACCTTC. It encodes CASRDLYGYTF.

The chain recombines TRBV6-5 with TRBJ1-5, with 8 bases that match TRBD1. CDR1 is MNHEY and CDR2 is SVGAGI in the germline V gene. The CDR3 contains 14 residues. With V trimmed by 10 bases and J by 0 bases, 5 bases remained unmatched. This CDR3 is CATTGGNSNQPQHF. In DNA form, the CDR3 reads TGTGCCACAACAGGGGGTAATAGCAATCAGCCCCAGCATTTT.

CDR3 region: CASGGLAGGQSGELFF. CDR3 bases: TGCGCCAGCGGCGGACTAGCGGGGGGGCAATCCGGGGAGCTGTTTTTT. The genes are TRBV23-1 and TRBJ2-2; 15 positions agree with TRBD2. TRBV23-1 is annotated as an ORF whose role is uncertain. Germline trimming cut 8 bases from V and 6 bases from J; bases unmatched to any gene: 7. This CDR3 comprises 16 residues.

The V and J genes are TRBV3-1 (or the pseudogene TRBV3-2) and TRBJ2-1; 8 bases fit TRBD2. V gave up 0 bases and J gave up 3 bases; unmatched junction bases: 7. The CDR3 contains 17 residues. CDR1 is LGHDT and CDR2 is YNNKEL in the germline V gene (reference sequence). The CDR3 DNA reads as TGTGCCAGCAGCCAAGAACGTAGCGGGGACTTCTACAATGAGCAGTTCTTC. It translates to CASSQERSGDFYNEQFF.

The genes are TRBV3-1 (or the pseudogene TRBV3-2) and TRBJ2-2; 8 bases line up with TRBD2. V lost 6 bases to trimming and J lost 7 bases; unmatched junction nucleotides: 4. Germline values: CDR1 LGHDT, CDR2 YNNKEL (reference sequence). CDR3 length: 13 amino acids. DNA of the CDR3: TGTGCCAGCAGAGGGAGCGGGGGCGGGGAGCTGTTTTTT. Translation gives CASRGSGGGELFF.

The chain uses TRBV28 and TRBJ2-1, with TRBD1 matching 9 bases. The junction had 13 bases not matched to a gene; V was cut back by 3 bases and J by 4 bases. The CDR3 extends over 18 amino acids. Per the germline V gene, CDR1 is MDHEN and CDR2 is SYDVKM. The CDR3 DNA sequence: TGTGCCAGCAGTTTCCCCGCCCTTCGGACAGGGGCTTACAATGAGCAGTTCTTC. Its translation is CASSFPALRTGAYNEQFF.

This chain links TRBV29-1 with TRBJ2-1, with D possibly matching TRBD2 (5 bases). The CDR3 contains 12 residues. V gave up 7 bases and J gave up 6 bases, with 13 bases separating them. Germline CDR1 and CDR2: SQVTM and ANQGSEA. The CDR3 DNA is TGCAGCGAGATTATACGGGGCAATGAGCAGTTCTTC. Its translation: CSEIIRGNEQFF.

The rearrangement links TRBV28 to TRBJ1-1; D not resolved. The CDR3 has 15 residues. The V gene lost 6 bases and the J gene lost 7 bases, with 21 bases spanning the gap. In germline, CDR1 is MDHEN, CDR2 SYDVKM. In nucleotides, the CDR3 is TGTGCCAGCAGCCCCCCATATGAGGGAATGCGTGAAGCTTTCTTT. Residues: CASSPPYEGMREAFF. Combining the CDR3 with reference TRBV28 and TRBJ1-1 gives the whole variable domain DVKVTQSSRYLVKRTGEKVFLECVQDMDHENMFWYRQDPGLGLRLIYFSYDVKMKEKGDIPEGYSVSREKKERFSLILESASTNQTSMYLCASSPPYEGMREAFFGQGTRLTVV.

The V gene is TRBV29-1, the J gene TRBJ1-3; D unresolved. V was pared by 3 bases and J by 4 bases, with 4 bases between. There are 11 residues in the CDR3. Germline-derived CDR1 and CDR2 are SQVTM and ANQGSEA. CDR3 sequence reads: CSVDSGNTIYF. CDR3 DNA sequence: TGCAGCGTTGATTCGGGAAACACCATATATTTT.

The V and J genes are TRBV3-1 (or the pseudogene TRBV3-2) and TRBJ2-3; either TRBD1 or TRBD2 may supply D (5 bases each). Deletions cut 1 base from V and 4 bases from J, with 12 bases between. The V gene's germline CDR1 is LGHDT and CDR2 YNNKEL (reference sequence). CDR3 length: 15 residues. The CDR3 DNA reads as TGTGCCAGCAGCCAAGCCCTGGGGGTTTCAGATACGCAGTATTTT. The encoded protein is CASSQALGVSDTQYF.

A single count supports this clone. The chain links TRBV5-6 to TRBJ1-2, with 11 bases lining up with TRBD1. This CDR3 is 15 amino acids long. J gave up 7 bases and V 4 bases, and 9 bases lay outside the gene matches. Germline assignment: CDR1 SGHDT and CDR2 YYEEEE. CDR3 sequence reads: CASSIRTGGTGGYTF. The CDR3 nucleotides are TGTGCCAGCAGCATACGGACAGGGGGCACGGGTGGCTACACCTTC.

The rearrangement uses TRBV14 and TRBJ2-7, with D hard to call. Trimming took 0 bases from V and 4 from J, leaving 7 bases between them. Looked up from germline, CDR1 is SGHDN and CDR2 is FVKESK. The CDR3 contains 13 residues. CDR3 residues: CASSQDFRYEQYF. The CDR3 nucleotides are TGTGCCAGCAGCCAAGATTTTAGGTACGAGCAGTACTTC.

V gene TRBV19 combines with J gene TRBJ2-5, with 7 bases fitting TRBD2. The length of the CDR3 is 14 residues. Germline CDR1 reads LNHDA; CDR2 reads SQIVND (reference sequence). Trimming at V came to 4 bases and at J to 2 bases, leaving 4 bases not matched to a gene. The CDR3 is CASSRGDYQETQYF. The CDR3 DNA is TGTGCCAGTAGTAGAGGGGACTATCAAGAGACCCAGTACTTC. Supplemented by reference TRBV19 and TRBJ2-5, the full variable domain reads DGGITQSPKYLFRKEGQNVTLSCEQNLNHDAMYWYRQDPGQGLRLIYYSQIVNDFQKGDIAEGYSVSREKKESFPLTVTSAQKNPTAFYLCASSRGDYQETQYFGPGTRLLVL.

This clone has more than one count but fewer than ten. This chain joins TRBV2 and TRBJ1-6, with 8 nucleotides matching TRBD1. Germline CDR1 and CDR2: SNHLY and FYNNEI. Losses at the gene ends were 4 bases for V and 10 bases for J; bases not matched to a gene: 6. This CDR3 has 14 amino acids. Written as DNA, the CDR3 is TGTGCCAGCAGTGGGCAGGGGGCTGGGTCACCCCTCCACTTT. This gives the protein CASSGQGAGSPLHF.

There are a few counts of this clone. The V and J genes are TRBV3-1 (or the pseudogene TRBV3-2) and TRBJ2-6; a possible D gene is TRBD1 (5 bases). This CDR3 has 16 amino acids. Germline CDR1 LGHDT, CDR2 YNNKEL (reference sequence). Trimming cost V 1 base and J 4 bases, with 11 bases left between them. The CDR3: CASSQVGAAGANVLTF. CDR3 DNA: TGTGCCAGCAGCCAAGTTGGGGCGGCAGGGGCCAACGTCCTGACTTTC.

Remarks on this clone: At one end, the junction sequence differs from germline, possibly due to a read error. The gene calls are TRBV7-7 and TRBJ2-5; 9 bases are a match to TRBD1. Per the germline V gene, CDR1 is SSHAT and CDR2 is FNYEAQ (reference sequence). The CDR3 has 15 residues. CDR3: CASSPQTGGQETQYF. CDR3 nucleotides: TGTGCTAGCAGCCCCCAGACAGGGGGACAAGAGACCCAGTACTTC.

The chain joins TRBV28 to TRBJ2-1, with 9 bases matching TRBD1. Per germline, CDR1 MDHEN and CDR2 SYDVKM. The CDR3 totals 16 residues. V was pared by 2 bases and J by 7 bases, with 9 bases of the junction left unmatched. The CDR3 DNA is TGTGCCAGCAGTTTACCGGGACAGGGAGGGTGGAATGAGCAGTTCTTC. Encoded protein: CASSLPGQGGWNEQFF.

The chain couples TRBV5-6 to TRBJ1-3; D unresolved. The CDR3 is 15 residues long. Germline V lookup: CDR1 SGHDT, CDR2 YYEEEE. The V end was cut by 1 base, the J end by 3 bases, with 11 bases between. The chain's CDR3 is CASSLRRTGGNTIYF. CDR3 in DNA: TGTGCCAGCAGCTTGCGGAGGACTGGTGGAAACACCATATATTTT.

The chain recombines TRBV27 with TRBJ2-1; 10 positions agree with TRBD2. CDR3 length: 15 residues. CDR1 and CDR2 from the germline V gene are MNHEY and SMNVEV (reference sequence). J was trimmed by 6 bases and V by 0 bases; bases with no gene match: 2. The CDR3 DNA follows: TGTGCCAGCAGTTTATCGACTAGCGGGTCCAATGAGCAGTTCTTC. Translating it yields CASSLSTSGSNEQFF.

The chain has TRBV4-2 and TRBJ1-4; 7 bases match TRBD1. This CDR3 spans 15 amino acids. J was trimmed by 2 bases and V by 5 bases; bases with no gene match: 5. Per the germline V gene, CDR1 is LGHNA and CDR2 is YNFKEQ. CDR3 sequence reads: CASSARQGTNEKLFF. The CDR3, as DNA: TGTGCCAGCAGCGCACGACAGGGTACTAATGAAAAACTGTTTTTT.

The chain uses TRBV18 and TRBJ2-5, with D possibly TRBD2 on 6 matching bases. Germline values: CDR1 KGHSH, CDR2 LQKENI. V lost 0 bases and J 4 bases, leaving 12 bases between the germline ends. The CDR3 runs to 15 residues. The CDR3 here is CASSPPSMRGETQYF. CDR3 in DNA: TGTGCCAGCTCACCACCTAGCATGCGGGGAGAGACCCAGTACTTC.

This sequence joins TRBV29-1 and TRBJ2-3; 10 positions match TRBD1. Unmatched junction bases numbered 5, after V lost 8 bases and J lost 0 bases. The CDR3 covers 14 residues. Germline loops: CDR1 SQVTM, CDR2 ANQGSEA. The CDR3 region has the DNA TGCAGCCTGACAGGGGGCCCGAGCACAGATACGCAGTATTTT. This sequence encodes CSLTGGPSTDTQYF.